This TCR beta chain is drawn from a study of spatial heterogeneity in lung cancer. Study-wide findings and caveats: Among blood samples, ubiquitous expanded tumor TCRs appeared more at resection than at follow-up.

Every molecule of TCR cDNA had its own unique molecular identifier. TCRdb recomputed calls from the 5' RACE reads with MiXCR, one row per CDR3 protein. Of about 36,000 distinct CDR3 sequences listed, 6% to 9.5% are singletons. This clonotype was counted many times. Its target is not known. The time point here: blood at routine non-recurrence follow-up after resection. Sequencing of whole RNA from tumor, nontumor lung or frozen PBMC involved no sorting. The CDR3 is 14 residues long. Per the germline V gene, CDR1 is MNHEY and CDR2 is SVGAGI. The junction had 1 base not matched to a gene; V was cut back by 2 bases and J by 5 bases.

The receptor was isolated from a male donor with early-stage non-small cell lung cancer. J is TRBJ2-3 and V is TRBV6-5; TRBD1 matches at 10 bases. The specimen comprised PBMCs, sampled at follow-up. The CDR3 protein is CASSYGTGEDTQYF. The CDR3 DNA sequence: TGTGCCAGCAGTTACGGGACAGGGGAAGATACGCAGTATTTT.